This TCR beta chain derives from a study of blood T cells in healthy people across ages. Turning to the study itself: Per two T cells, template switching captured roughly one barcoded beta molecule.

Study-wide results and caveats: One million T cells yielded diversity estimates that were considered underestimates.

As to this clonotype: Its antigen is undetermined.

CDR3 length equals 12 residues. Trimming shortened V by 9 bases and J by 7 bases, and 13 bases separated the two germline ends. From germline, CDR1 is SNHLY and CDR2 FYNNEI. Primers used in a second PCR of roughly 7 to 12 cycles were a sample-barcoded 5' primer and a J-beta primer mix. Unique molecular identifiers of 12 random nucleotides labeled each cDNA. TCRdb itself ran the 5' RACE reads through MiXCR, one entry per CDR3 protein. The table lists about 1 million distinct CDR3 sequences, more than 40% of them singletons. The draw of peripheral blood yielded ten milliliters from each donor. The chain carries TRBV2 and TRBJ1-3; D gene ambiguous. The specimen sequenced was blood. The TCR was taken from an older woman in good health. CDR3: CASRSVTNTIYF. The CDR3 nucleotides read TGTGCCAGTCGCAGTGTTACGAACACCATATATTTT.